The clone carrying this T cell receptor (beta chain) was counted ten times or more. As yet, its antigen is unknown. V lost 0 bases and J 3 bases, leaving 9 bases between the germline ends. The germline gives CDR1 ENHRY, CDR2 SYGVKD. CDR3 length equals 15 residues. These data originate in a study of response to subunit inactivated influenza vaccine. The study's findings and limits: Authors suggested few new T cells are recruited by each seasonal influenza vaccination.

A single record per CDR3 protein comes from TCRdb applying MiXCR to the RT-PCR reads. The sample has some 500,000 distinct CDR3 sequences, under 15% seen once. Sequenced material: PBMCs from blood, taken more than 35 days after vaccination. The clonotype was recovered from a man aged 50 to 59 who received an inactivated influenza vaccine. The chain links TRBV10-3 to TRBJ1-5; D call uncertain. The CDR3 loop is CAISESPQNNQPQHF. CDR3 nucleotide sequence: TGTGCCATCAGTGAGTCGCCACAAAACAATCAGCCCCAGCATTTT.